This TCR beta chain was recorded in a study of blood T cell repertoires in COVID-19. Background on the study: Sites across the United States, Italy and Spain contributed samples from acute and convalescent COVID-19. T cells, B-cell-depleted T cells, or PBMCs provided the cDNA or gDNA that served as material.

In the authors' methods: Estimated nucleated cell counts came from reference gene primer amplification. The method was immunoSEQ multiplex PCR; TCRdb's version includes in-frame clones alone and lacks a portion of them. For V, J and clone size, that table is used; D and trimming come from the DNA. The repertoire consists of approximately 150,000 clones, with about 82% occurring once and the leading ten covering over 8%. Germline V gene sequence: CDR1 SGHAT, CDR2 FQNNGV. Trimming stripped 0 bases from V and 1 base from J, with 7 bases between. The CDR3 sequence is 14 residues long. The clonotype comes from a woman between 55 and 75 years old with acute or convalescent COVID-19. Sequencing was done on a sample of peripheral blood. J is TRBJ2-7 and V is TRBV11-2; TRBD1 might be the D (6 bases). CDR3 in amino acids: CASSLDRGSYEQYF. The CDR3 DNA reads as TGTGCCAGCAGCTTAGACAGGGGATCCTACGAGCAGTACTTC.